This paragraph reports one T cell receptor beta chain. Its target is not known. The entry originates in a study of cytomegalovirus exposure and HLA in healthy donors. Whole-study findings and limits: A later analysis reportedly found fewer N-insertions in an Asian-associated ancestry cluster than the roughly 680-donor mean. Most TCR beta V segments were productive about 87% or about 30% of the time in an earlier analysis. Several top significant clusters appeared, in a later analysis, to be linked to common viral pathogens. TCR beta V- and J-gene trimming was later associated with a missense DCLRE1C variant.

Trimming left V 4 bases short and J 3 bases short, with 5 bases between. The CDR3 contains 12 residues. CDR1 and CDR2 from the germline V gene are SEHNR and FQNEAQ (reference sequence). PCR amplification relied on 60 Vbeta primers (plus 13 Jbeta primers). Assay: immunoSEQ multiplex PCR; the TCRdb copy retains only in-frame clones and omits some. The sample carries about 100,000 clones, roughly 78% recorded once. The sequence came from a woman between 55 and 75 years old in good health and CMV-seronegative. Sequenced sample: PBMCs. This chain joins TRBV7-9 and TRBJ2-3; D is undetermined. CDR3 DNA: TGTGCCAGCAGCTCCTCTACAGATACGCAGTATTTT. It specifies CASSSSTDTQYF.